What follows are 13 T cell receptor beta chains derived from one specimen sequenced in a study of blood T cell repertoires in COVID-19. Clones were sequenced by immunoSEQ multiplex PCR, and TCRdb holds only the in-frame ones, with some missing. The table includes 160,000 or so clones, roughly 80% detected once. What was sequenced was PBMCs or T cells enriched from blood (not recorded which). These receptor sequences come from a woman in her thirties or forties with acute COVID-19.

The chain carries TRBV11-2 and TRBJ2-7; 7 bases match TRBD2. The germline gives CDR1 SGHAT, CDR2 FQNNGV. This CDR3 comprises 16 residues. The V gene end was trimmed by 2 bases and the J gene end by 3 bases; junction bases not matched to a gene: 10. The CDR3 nucleotides are TGTGCCAGCAGCTTACTAAATCTAGCGGCTTACTACGAGCAGTACTTC. It yields the protein CASSLLNLAAYYEQYF.

The chain is built from TRBV12-3 or TRBV12-4 and TRBJ1-1, with a possible D match to TRBD1 (5 bases). CDR3 length: 13 residues. Deletions cut 6 bases from V and 3 bases from J, with 11 bases between. DNA for the CDR3: TGTGCCAGCAGCCCCAACAGGTACACTGAAGCTTTCTTT. Translation gives CASSPNRYTEAFF.

This rearrangement joins TRBV29-1 to TRBJ2-1; D unclear. Trimming cost V 4 bases and J 4 bases, with 14 bases left between them. The germline V gene has CDR1 SQVTM and CDR2 ANQGSEA. This CDR3 contains 14 residues. The CDR3 DNA reads as TGCAGCGTTGTTCGAGTAGCATCTTACAATGAGCAGTTCTTC. Translating it yields CSVVRVASYNEQFF.

The rearrangement joins TRBV5-6 to TRBJ1-1; D is unresolved. Trimming left V 4 bases short and J 0 bases short, with 13 bases between. Per the germline V gene, CDR1 is SGHDT and CDR2 is YYEEEE. The CDR3 extends over 15 amino acids. This chain's CDR3 is CASSIEGIVNTEAFF. The CDR3, as DNA: TGTGCCAGCAGCATCGAGGGAATAGTGAACACTGAAGCTTTCTTT.

The rearrangement uses TRBV14 and TRBJ2-5, with a tentative D call TRBD2 (6 bases). V was cut by 0 bases and J by 3 bases, with 20 bases left in between. Germline lookup yields CDR1 SGHDN and CDR2 FVKESK. CDR3 length equals 18 residues. CDR3 DNA sequence: TGTGCCAGCAGCCAAGATTGGTGGAGGGGTCCTATAGAAGAGACCCAGTACTTC. It yields the protein CASSQDWWRGPIEETQYF.

V gene TRBV18 combines with J gene TRBJ1-2, with TRBD1 identical over 9 bases. The CDR3 spans 15 residues. The germline gives CDR1 KGHSH, CDR2 LQKENI. The V segment lost 1 base and the J segment 5 bases; nucleotides outside the gene matches: 5. The CDR3 region has the DNA TGTGCCAGCTCACCACGGTCTGACAGGGGGTATGGCTACACCTTC. Translating gives CASSPRSDRGYGYTF. Full variable domain (outside the CDR3, taken from reference TRBV18 and TRBJ1-2): NAGVMQNPRHLVRRRGQEARLRCSPMKGHSHVYWYRQLPEEGLKFMVYLQKENIIDESGMPKERFSAEFPKEGPSILRIQQVVRGDSAAYFCASSPRSDRGYGYTFGSGTRLTVV.

The chain joins TRBV21-1 to TRBJ2-2; the table assigns TRBD1, which was not confirmed against the DNA. TRBV21-1 counts as a pseudogene. The CDR3 runs to 16 residues. CDR3 loop: CASSKEQGADTGELFF. In DNA, the CDR3 is TGTGCCAGCAGCAAAGAACAGGGGGCAGACACCGGGGAGCTGTTTTTT.

The V call is TRBV4-1, the J call TRBJ2-5, with 7 bases matching TRBD1. Germline CDR1 MGHRA, CDR2 YSYEKL. This CDR3 contains 17 residues. The V and J ends lost 3 bases and 7 bases, in that order; junction bases with no gene match: 17. The CDR3 is CASSQARGGTDLVTQYF. The CDR3 DNA sequence: TGCGCCAGCAGCCAGGCCCGGGGTGGGACAGATCTCGTGACCCAGTACTTC.

V is TRBV27 and J is TRBJ1-5, with D maybe TRBD1 (5 bases). From germline, CDR1 is MNHEY and CDR2 SMNVEV (reference sequence). V dropped 6 bases and J dropped 6 bases, with 18 bases sitting between them. The CDR3 sequence is 15 residues long. This CDR3 reads CASRGRVGLGQPQHF. CDR3 in DNA: TGTGCCAGCAGGGGCAGAGTGGGGCTTGGTCAGCCCCAGCATTTT.

The chain employs TRBV6-6 and TRBJ2-7; 8 positions agree with TRBD2. The CDR3 consists of 15 residues. Per the germline V gene, CDR1 is MNHNY and CDR2 is SVGAGI (reference sequence). V lost 8 bases to trimming and J lost 3 bases; unmatched junction nucleotides: 12. This CDR3 reads CASGDSGTSLYEQYV. The CDR3 DNA follows: TGTGCCAGCGGTGATTCCGGGACTAGTCTCTACGAGCAGTACGTC.

The genes are TRBV7-9 and TRBJ2-5; D gene ambiguous. CDR1 and CDR2 from the germline V gene are SEHNR and FQNEAQ (reference sequence). With 3 bases removed from V and 2 bases from J, the gap between germline ends came to 7 bases. The CDR3 length is 13 residues. The CDR3 region is CASSFSVQETQYF. The CDR3 nucleotides are TGTGCCAGCAGCTTTTCAGTGCAAGAGACCCAGTACTTC. The whole variable domain, remainder taken from reference TRBV7-9 and TRBJ2-5, is DTGVSQNPRHKITKRGQNVTFRCDPISEHNRLYWYRQTLGQGPEFLTYFQNEAQLEKSRLLSDRFSAERPKGSFSTLEIQRTEQGDSAMYLCASSFSVQETQYFGPGTRLLVL.

The chain is built from TRBV5-5 and TRBJ1-4; 7 positions match TRBD1. Germline lookup yields CDR1 SGHKS and CDR2 YYEKEE (reference sequence). Trimming at V came to 4 bases and at J to 7 bases, leaving 10 bases not matched to a gene. CDR3 length: 15 amino acids. The CDR3: CASSDNRGRGEKLFF. For the CDR3, the DNA is TGTGCCAGCAGCGATAACAGGGGCCGCGGTGAAAAACTGTTTTTT.

The rearrangement links TRBV3-1 (or the pseudogene TRBV3-2) to TRBJ2-1; 12 nucleotides line up with TRBD2. With 1 base clipped from V and 12 bases from J, the junction kept 1 base outside the gene matches. This CDR3 is 13 amino acids long. Per the germline V gene, CDR1 is LGHDT and CDR2 is YNNKEL (reference sequence). The CDR3 reads CASSQVTSGGQFF. The CDR3 nucleotides read TGTGCCAGCAGCCAAGTGACTAGCGGGGGGCAGTTCTTC.